This paragraph covers one T cell receptor beta chain sequence. Its antigen has not been determined. Qualities for individual bases were not recorded, and no much larger clone is one base off. The source of the sample is a study of blood T cell repertoires in COVID-19 (dated by TCRdb to 2020 to 2022). For the wider study: Collaborator samples came from the United States, Italy and Spain and covered acute and convalescent phases of COVID-19. The repertoires were released in a freely available public database intended as a resource for research on the immune response to SARS-CoV-2. Sample metadata almost always included a de-identified subject ID, COVID-19 status, age in years and sex. Where available, HLA class I and class II types were obtained from metadata supplied by the sample provider rather than from assay-based typing. The material from the prospective study consisted of cDNA or gDNA derived from T cells, B-cell-depleted T cells, or PBMCs. Deeply sampled blood TCRbeta repertoires from subjects exposed to, actively infected with, or recovered from COVID-19 were included in the dataset. The samples were drawn from the first 160 participants of the ongoing ImmuneRACE study and from 1,254 subjects provided by 6 global collaborators.

Participants in the prospective study were aged roughly 18 to 100 years, lived in about two dozen United States geographic areas, and enrolled through a virtual design. In the prospective study, cohorts were assigned on the basis of participant-reported clinical history obtained from a screening survey and a study questionnaire. Recovered participants in ImmuneRACE Cohort 3 were defined as having two consecutive negative NP/OP PCR tests, clearance from a healthcare professional, or resolution of symptoms. In the prospective study, mobile phlebotomists collected whole blood, serum and a nasopharyngeal or oropharyngeal swab from each participant. Participants in the prospective study had the option to provide additional blood draws and questionnaires over a roughly two-month period. Before DNA extraction, prospective study blood samples were shipped either frozen or at room temperature. Summary of the overall study and its limitations: How much clinical and demographic metadata was included differed by source and by participant, and the metadata was provided uncurated.

The immunoSEQ Assay, a bias-controlled multiplex PCR, was used to amplify TCRbeta CDR3 regions from genomic DNA. The source study handled its data this way. Within the assay, amplification of reference gene primers was used to estimate how many nucleated cells each sample contained. To quantify the absolute abundance of each unique TCRbeta CDR3 rearrangement, sequence reads were collapsed and filtered. For each sample, productive Simpson clonality was calculated as the square root of Simpson's diversity index across productive rearrangements. TCRdb retrieved this table from immuneACCESS and kept in-frame rearrangements only. Not all clones are present; in checked studies, unresolved V genes account for under half, and no reason is known for the remainder. The V and J calls and clone size are taken from that table; D and trimming were inferred from the DNA. This sample has under 200,000 clones in its table, and roughly 90% of those were observed once. More than 6.5% of the sample is held by the ten biggest clonotypes.

From its cysteine to its phenylalanine, the CDR3 spans 16 amino acids. Only CDR3 DNA remains: 48 bases, in frame from the first base. V lost 5 bases and J lost 0 bases, and the count of bases not matched to a germline gene is 10. CDR1 and CDR2 (SEHNR, FQNEAQ) derive from the germline V gene (reference sequence). This sequence was found in a woman between 50 and 59 years old who had recovered from COVID-19. The sequencing sample was made of PBMCs or T cells enriched from blood (not recorded which). Here the chain combines TRBV7-9 and TRBJ2-7; TRBD1 matches 7 bases in the middle. CDR3 loop: CASSESTGAFSYEQYF. The sequenced DNA: TGTGCCAGCAGCGAAAGCACAGGGGCCTTCTCCTACGAGCAGTACTTC.